A single sample is the source of the 15 T cell receptor beta chains below, sequenced in a study of shared clonotypes between healthy human individuals. Method: immunoSEQ multiplex PCR; TCRdb's copy keeps in-frame clones and lacks some. Among about 510,000 clones, less than 85% were seen once, and the ten largest hold 10% to 15%. The sequencing sample was made of PBMCs. These receptors were taken from a woman aged 40 to 55 in good health. Some clones in this sample may be carry-over from other donors' samples.

The DNA of the CDR3 is TGTGCCAGCAGCTTCAGCAACTACAATGAGCAGTTCTTC. Translated: CASSFSNYNEQFF. This sequence joins TRBV11-3 and TRBJ2-1; no definite D call. This CDR3 has 13 residues. Trimming shortened V by 3 bases and J by 3 bases, and 6 bases separated the two germline ends. Looked up from germline, CDR1 is SGHNT and CDR2 is YENEEA.

There are a few counts of this clone. The chain is built from TRBV7-9 and TRBJ2-2; 14 positions agree with TRBD2. The CDR3 has 17 residues. Germline V gene data show CDR1 as SEHNR and CDR2 as FQNEAQ (reference sequence). V lost 5 bases, J lost 5 bases, and 7 bases stayed unmatched. Here the CDR3 DNA reads TGTGCCAGCAGCCCTCGGGGACTAGCGGGAGTAACCGGGGAGCTGTTTTTT. Amino acids: CASSPRGLAGVTGELFF.

V is TRBV20-1 and J is TRBJ2-7; 8 bases align to TRBD1. CDR1 and CDR2 (germline): DFQATT, SNEGSKA (reference sequence). The length of the CDR3 is 11 residues. With 6 bases clipped from V and 7 bases from J, the junction kept 5 bases outside the gene matches. In nucleotides, the CDR3 is TGCAGTGCCGCCGGACAGGGAGAGCAGTACTTC. As protein: CSAAGQGEQYF.

This chain connects TRBV27 to TRBJ2-1; D remains unclear. Per germline, CDR1 MNHEY and CDR2 SMNVEV (reference sequence). Between the trimmed V and J ends, which lost 4 bases and 5 bases, there was a span of 12 bases. The CDR3 is 14 amino acids. The CDR3 is CASSSWGDNNEQFF. CDR3 nucleotides: TGTGCCAGCAGTTCCTGGGGTGATAACAATGAGCAGTTCTTC.

This clone was recorded a few times. The chain has TRBV21-1 and TRBJ1-1. TRBV21-1 counts as a pseudogene. The CDR3 loop spans 16 amino acids. CDR3 sequence (DNA): TGTGCCAGCAGCAAAGCCGTAAGGAACATGAACACTGAAGCTTTCTTT. Translated, it gives CASSKAVRNMNTEAFF.

The V and J genes are TRBV4-3 and TRBJ2-1; possibly TRBD2 for D (7 bases). V dropped 0 bases and J dropped 9 bases, with 18 bases sitting between them. From germline, CDR1 is LGHNA and CDR2 YSLEER. The CDR3 consists of 16 residues. CDR3 residues: CASSQDRMGGTREQFF. The CDR3 nucleotides are TGCGCCAGCAGCCAAGATAGGATGGGAGGGACACGTGAGCAGTTCTTC.

This clone was seen many times. This sample includes further DNA sequences coding for the same CDR3. The J gene is TRBJ1-5, the V gene TRBV30; unclear D gene. CDR3 size: 12 residues. V was pared by 3 bases and J by 2 bases, with 5 bases between. Germline lookup yields CDR1 GTSNPN and CDR2 SVGIG (reference sequence). The DNA of the CDR3 is TGTGCCTGGAGACGGGGCAATCAGCCCCAGCATTTT. Residues: CAWRRGNQPQHF.

J is TRBJ2-5 and V is TRBV29-1; 8 bases fit TRBD1. Germline CDR1 SQVTM, CDR2 ANQGSEA. After removal of 0 bases from V and 4 bases from J, the junction contained 4 bases not matched to a gene. This CDR3 spans 14 amino acids. This CDR3 reads CSVEDIQGVETQYF. For the CDR3, the DNA is TGCAGCGTTGAAGATATACAGGGGGTAGAGACCCAGTACTTC.

The V call is TRBV5-1, the J call TRBJ2-1; a possible D gene is TRBD2 (5 bases). There are 18 residues in the CDR3. The germline V and J ends were trimmed by 7 bases and 4 bases, with 27 bases remaining between them. Looked up from germline, CDR1 is SGHRS and CDR2 is YFSETQ. CDR3 nucleotide sequence: TGCGCCAGCGGAGCCCCGCAACTTCCGACCCGGAGGTACAATGAGCAGTTCTTC. Its translation is CASGAPQLPTRRYNEQFF.

This chain uses TRBV28 with TRBJ2-3; D is uncertain. Germline V gene data show CDR1 as MDHEN and CDR2 as SYDVKM. Trimming cost V 3 bases and J 2 bases, with 24 bases left between them. The CDR3 is 19 amino acids. CDR3 protein: CASSFTISNSYLNTDTQYF. The CDR3 DNA sequence: TGTGCCAGCAGTTTCACAATCTCAAACAGTTACCTTAACACAGATACGCAGTATTTT.

The V and J genes are TRBV6-5 and TRBJ1-1, with D uncertain. The germline V gene has CDR1 MNHEY and CDR2 SVGAGI. V lost 4 bases to trimming and J lost 1 base, with 7 bases between them. The CDR3 totals 13 residues. CDR3 protein: CASSSNRNTEAFF. DNA for the CDR3: TGTGCCAGCAGTTCAAACAGGAACACTGAAGCTTTCTTT.

The chain links TRBV29-1 to TRBJ1-2, with D maybe TRBD1 (6 bases). Germline V gene sequence: CDR1 SQVTM, CDR2 ANQGSEA. Trimming removed 1 base from V and 0 bases from J, with 15 bases in between. The CDR3 totals 16 residues. This chain's CDR3 is CSVEGGQGLPNYGYTF. CDR3 coding DNA: TGCAGCGTTGAAGGGGGGCAGGGACTCCCTAACTATGGCTACACCTTC.

This rearrangement joins TRBV28 to TRBJ2-2; 8 bases are shared with TRBD2. CDR3 length: 16 amino acids. Germline V gene data show CDR1 as MDHEN and CDR2 as SYDVKM. The ends lost 5 bases at V and 6 bases at J; junction bases unmatched: 11. The CDR3 loop is CASSPPTSGYSGELFF. The CDR3 coding sequence is TGTGCCAGCAGTCCCCCTACTAGCGGATACTCCGGGGAGCTGTTTTTT.

CDR3: CASSIKAGVETQYF. CDR3 in DNA: TGTGCCAGTAGTATCAAGGCAGGGGTGGAGACCCAGTACTTC. This chain links TRBV19 with TRBJ2-5; possibly TRBD1 for D (6 bases). CDR3 size: 14 residues. Between the trimmed V and J ends, which lost 3 bases and 5 bases, there was a span of 13 bases. The germline V gene encodes CDR1 LNHDA and CDR2 SQIVND (reference sequence).

This sequence joins TRBV7-8 and TRBJ1-2; the D is unclear. CDR3 length: 15 amino acids. The germline V gene has CDR1 SGHVS and CDR2 FQNEAQ. Between the trimmed V and J ends, which lost 1 base and 7 bases, there was a span of 16 bases. For the CDR3, the DNA is TGTGCCAGCAGCTTAGGGTCTTCCTTGGTAGGTGGCTACACCTTC. Residues: CASSLGSSLVGGYTF.